This is a list of T cell receptor beta chains from one sample in a study of a mutant IDH1 vaccine in newly diagnosed glioma. Sequencing was performed with immunoSEQ multiplex PCR; in TCRdb, only in-frame clones are kept and a portion is missing. This sample yields tens of thousands of clones, of which over 70% are seen a single time; 5.9% belongs to the top ten. These receptors' targets are unknown. The input for sequencing was PBMCs, taken from a glioma patient whose treatment included an IDH1 peptide vaccine. These receptor sequences come from a man aged 50 to 60 with glioma. Each CDR3 is given with its conserved first and last residue. A D gene is named only where the DNA matches it firmly. Clone size is stated in some rows and not others, as once, few, many or a class when expanded.

v_gene	d_gene	abundance	j_gene	CDR3nt	CDR3aa
TRBV6-1	TRBD1	.	TRBJ1-1	TGTGCCAGCAGTGAAGCGGCAGGGGGCCGTGAAGCTTTCTTT	CASSEAAGGREAFF
TRBV19	.	.	TRBJ1-1	TGTGCCAGTAGTATAGGGACAGAGCACACTGAAGCTTTCTTT	CASSIGTEHTEAFF
TRBV6-6	.	once	TRBJ2-5	TGTGCCAGCAGCCGTCTTCAAGAGACCCAGTACTTC	CASSRLQETQYF
TRBV25-1	.	once	TRBJ1-3	TGTGCCAGCAGCCACAGTGTGGCGGGAAACACCATATATTTT	CASSHSVAGNTIYF
TRBV6-5	.	.	TRBJ1-3	TGTGCCAGCAGTCCTCGGGGCCGGTCTGGAAACACCATATATTTT	CASSPRGRSGNTIYF
TRBV10-2	.	few	TRBJ1-1	TGCGCCAGCAGTTCGTTGCAGGGACTGAACACTGAAGCTTTCTTT	CASSSLQGLNTEAFF
TRBV19	.	.	TRBJ1-5	TGTGCCAGTACTCCCCGGGATAGCAATCAGCCCCAGCATTTT	CASTPRDSNQPQHF
TRBV7-9	.	once	TRBJ2-7	TGTGCCAGCAGCTTAGGTGGGGCCTCTGGCGAGCAGTACTTC	CASSLGGASGEQYF
TRBV5-1	.	.	TRBJ2-7	TGCGCCAGCAGCTTGGCCTTGGGCTACGAGCAGTACTTC	CASSLALGYEQYF
TRBV5-6	TRBD1	.	TRBJ2-5	TGTGCCAGCAAGACAGGGGTCGGAGAGACCCAGTACTTC	CASKTGVGETQYF
TRBV11-3	.	.	TRBJ2-7	TGTGCCAGCAGCTCCGACAGCACATCCTACGAGCAGTACTTC	CASSSDSTSYEQYF
TRBV2	.	.	TRBJ1-1	TGTGCCAGCAGTGCACAGACTCTAAACACTGAAGCTTTCTTT	CASSAQTLNTEAFF
TRBV7-2	TRBD2	.	TRBJ2-1	TGTGCCAGCAGCTTAACCGGTAGCGGGAATGAGCAGTTCTTC	CASSLTGSGNEQFF
TRBV18	.	.	TRBJ2-1	TGTGCCAGCTCTCGGGAGCCCTACAATGAGCAGTTCTTC	CASSREPYNEQFF
TRBV30	.	.	TRBJ2-5	TGTGCCTGGAGTGAGGAGACCCAGTACTTC	CAWSEETQYF
TRBV30	.	.	TRBJ2-7	TGTGCCTGGAGCTCACCGTCCTACGAGCAGTACTTC	CAWSSPSYEQYF
TRBV29-1	.	.	TRBJ1-1	TGCAGCGTTGAGGTCGGGGGATGGTCGGAAGCTTTCTTT	CSVEVGGWSEAFF
TRBV5-1	.	.	TRBJ1-4	TGCGCCAGCAGTAGGACAACTAATGAAAAACTGTTTTTT	CASSRTTNEKLFF
TRBV19	.	.	TRBJ1-2	TGTGCCAGTAGTAGGCTGGTTGGCTTCCGCTATGGCTACACCTTC	CASSRLVGFRYGYTF
TRBV19	.	.	TRBJ2-1	TGTGCCAGTAGTATAGCTCCTAGCAATGAGCAGTTCTTC	CASSIAPSNEQFF
TRBV6-4	.	.	TRBJ1-1	TGTGCCAGCAGGGCTGAATTCAACACTGAAGCTTTCTTT	CASRAEFNTEAFF
TRBV5-1	TRBD1	few	TRBJ1-1	TGCGCCAGCAGCCAGGGGACAGACACTGAAGCTTTCTTT	CASSQGTDTEAFF
TRBV14	.	.	TRBJ2-4	TGTGCCAGCAGCCAAGAGGGCAGGGGGGAGCTAGCCAAAAACATTCAGTACTTC	CASSQEGRGELAKNIQYF
TRBV7-9	.	once	TRBJ2-7	TGTGCCAGCAGCTTACAACAGGGCGCGTATGTGCAGTACTTC	CASSLQQGAYVQYF
TRBV30	TRBD1	few	TRBJ1-6	TGTGCCTGGAGACAGGGGACCTATTCACCCCTCCACTTT	CAWRQGTYSPLHF
TRBV5-6	TRBD1	.	TRBJ2-5	TGTGCCAGCAGCCTTGTACTCCAGGGACAGGGGGCAGGGGAGACCCAGTACTTC	CASSLVLQGQGAGETQYF
TRBV27	TRBD1	.	TRBJ2-7	TGTGCCAGCAGTTGGGCCGGGACAGGGTACTACGAGCAGTACTTC	CASSWAGTGYYEQYF
TRBV18	.	once	TRBJ2-3	TGTGCCAGCTCACTCTTCCTAGCGTTCGGTCGGCGGGGTACGCAGTATTTT	CASSLFLAFGRRGTQYF
TRBV28	.	.	TRBJ2-1	TGTGCCAGCAGTTTAAACGGACTGGGAAAAGGAGGGCATGAGCAGTTCTTC	CASSLNGLGKGGHEQFF
TRBV20-1	.	.	TRBJ1-1	TGCAGTGCCCGGACAAGTGAAGCTTTCTTT	CSARTSEAFF
TRBV6-5	TRBD1	.	TRBJ1-1	TGTGCCAGCAGTTTGTACAGGGGGCGCAGGGACACTGAAGCTTTCTTT	CASSLYRGRRDTEAFF
TRBV5-1	.	.	TRBJ2-5	TGCGCCAGCAGCTTGGGCCAGTACCAAGAGACCCAGTACTTC	CASSLGQYQETQYF
TRBV6-1	TRBD1	.	TRBJ2-2	TGTGCCAGCAGTGCCCCTCACAGGGGGCAGGCCGGGGAGCTGTTTTTT	CASSAPHRGQAGELFF
TRBV27	.	.	TRBJ1-5	TGTGCCAGCAGTTTATCAGAAGGCAATCAGCCCCAGCATTTT	CASSLSEGNQPQHF
TRBV9	.	.	TRBJ1-2	TGTGCCAGCAGCGGGGGGTCCTATGGCTACACCTTC	CASSGGSYGYTF
TRBV27	.	.	TRBJ2-1	TGTGCCAGCAGTTTAATGTCGACCTCAAACAATGAGCAGTTCTTC	CASSLMSTSNNEQFF
TRBV29-1	.	.	TRBJ1-1	TGCAGCGCCCACTCGACGGGGAACACTGAAGCTTTCTTT	CSAHSTGNTEAFF
TRBV27	TRBD1	.	TRBJ1-6	TGTGCCAGCAGTTCGGTTGGGACAGGGTTTTCACCCCTCCACTTT	CASSSVGTGFSPLHF
TRBV15	.	.	TRBJ1-2	TGTGCCACCAGCAGAGACTCCGCCTCGAACTATGGCTACACCTTC	CATSRDSASNYGYTF
TRBV6-1	.	.	TRBJ2-7	TGTGCCAGCCGGGGGACCCTGATCCCCTACGAGCAGTACTTC	CASRGTLIPYEQYF
TRBV11-2	.	few	TRBJ2-6	TGTGCCAGCAGCTTGTCAAACTCTGGGGCCAACGTCCTGACTTTC	CASSLSNSGANVLTF
TRBV2	TRBD1	.	TRBJ1-2	TGTGCCAGCAGCTCAGGGGGAAATGGCTACACCTTC	CASSSGGNGYTF
TRBV9	.	.	TRBJ2-1	TGTGCCAGCAGCCCAGCAGGGGAAACCTACAATGAGCAGTTCTTC	CASSPAGETYNEQFF
TRBV5-1	.	.	TRBJ2-1	TGCGCCAGCAGCTTAGGGGGTCTAGCGGAAAGCTCCTACAATGAGCAGTTCTTC	CASSLGGLAESSYNEQFF
TRBV25-1	TRBD2	once	TRBJ2-1	TGTGCCAGCAGACAGCGGGAGGGTATTAGCAATGAGCAGTTCTTC	CASRQREGISNEQFF
TRBV5-6	TRBD1	.	TRBJ2-7	TGTGCCAGCAGGTACTCCGGGACAGGATTTTACGAGCAGTACTTC	CASRYSGTGFYEQYF
TRBV7-2	.	few	TRBJ1-3	TGTGCCAGCAGCCAAGACACCGGGACCGATGGAAACACCATATATTTT	CASSQDTGTDGNTIYF
TRBV7-9	.	.	TRBJ1-4	TGTGCCAGCAGCTTAGTATCACCGCGGTATAGGTCAACTAATGAAAAACTGTTTTTT	CASSLVSPRYRSTNEKLFF